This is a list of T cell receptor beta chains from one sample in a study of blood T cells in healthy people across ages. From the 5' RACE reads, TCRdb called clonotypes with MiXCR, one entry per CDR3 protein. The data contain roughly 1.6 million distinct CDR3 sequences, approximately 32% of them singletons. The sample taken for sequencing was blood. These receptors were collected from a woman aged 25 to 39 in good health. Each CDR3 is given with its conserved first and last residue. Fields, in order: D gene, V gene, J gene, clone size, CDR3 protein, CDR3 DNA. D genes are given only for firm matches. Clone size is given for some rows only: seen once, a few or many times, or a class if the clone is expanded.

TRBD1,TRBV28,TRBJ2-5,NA,CASRQTGAQYF,TGTGCCAGCAGGCAGACAGGGGCGCAGTACTTC
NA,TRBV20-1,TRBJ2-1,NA,CSASRAGVYNEQFF,TGTAGTGCTAGTCGGGCAGGGGTTTACAATGAGCAGTTCTTC
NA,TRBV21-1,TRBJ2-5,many,CASSKGGARETQYF,TGTGCCAGCAGCAAAGGAGGGGCGCGAGAGACCCAGTACTTC
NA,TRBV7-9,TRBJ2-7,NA,CASNRPSSYEQYF,TGTGCCAGCAACAGGCCGAGCTCCTACGAGCAGTACTTC
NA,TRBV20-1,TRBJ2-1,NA,CSAREVKWRSSYNEQFF,TGCAGTGCTAGGGAAGTGAAGTGGCGAAGCTCCTACAATGAGCAGTTCTTC
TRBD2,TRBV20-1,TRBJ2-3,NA,CSARDRVSREGFDTQYF,TGCAGTGCTAGAGATCGGGTTAGCCGGGAGGGGTTTGATACGCAGTATTTT
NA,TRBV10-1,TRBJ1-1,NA,CASNPKPGTEAFF,TGCGCCAGCAATCCGAAGCCCGGCACTGAAGCTTTCTTT
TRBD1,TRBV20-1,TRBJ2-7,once,CSARHPGQASYEQYF,TGCAGTGCTAGGCATCCGGGACAGGCATCCTACGAGCAGTACTTC
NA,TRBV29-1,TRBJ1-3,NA,CSVALVSSGNTIYF,TGCAGCGTTGCACTGGTGAGCTCTGGAAACACCATATATTTT
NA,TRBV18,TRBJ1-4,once,CASSPPLDAGEKLFF,TGTGCCAGCTCACCACCACTCGACGCGGGTGAAAAACTGTTTTTT
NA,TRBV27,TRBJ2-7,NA,CASSLSWGPRFYEQYF,TGTGCCAGCAGTTTATCATGGGGGCCTAGGTTCTACGAGCAGTACTTC
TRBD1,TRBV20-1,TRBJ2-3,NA,CSPRSGDRGLDTQYF,TGCAGTCCTAGATCAGGGGACAGGGGGCTCGATACGCAGTATTTT
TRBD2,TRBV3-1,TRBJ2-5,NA,CASSPVAGGPGETQYF,TGTGCCAGCAGCCCTGTCGCGGGGGGCCCCGGAGAGACCCAGTACTTC
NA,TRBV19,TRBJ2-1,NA,CASSTLQVNEQFF,TGTGCCAGTAGTACTCTACAGGTGAATGAGCAGTTCTTC
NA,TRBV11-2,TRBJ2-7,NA,CASSLETGHQGPYEQYF,TGTGCCAGCAGCTTAGAGACGGGACACCAAGGGCCCTACGAGCAGTACTTC
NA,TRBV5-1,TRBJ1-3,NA,CASSQSGVENTIYF,TGCGCCAGCAGCCAGAGCGGGGTCGAAAACACCATATATTTT
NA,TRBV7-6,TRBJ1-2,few,CASSARQGDGYTF,TGTGCCAGCAGCGCACGCCAGGGTGATGGCTACACCTTC
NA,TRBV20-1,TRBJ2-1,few,CRTGRGSYNEQFF,TGCAGAACAGGGCGTGGCTCCTACAATGAGCAGTTCTTC
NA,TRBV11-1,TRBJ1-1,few,CASSQGPYTEAFF,TGTGCCAGCAGCCAAGGACCATACACTGAAGCTTTCTTT
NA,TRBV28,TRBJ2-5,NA,CASSTLVLAKETQYF,TGTGCCAGCAGCACTCTCGTCCTAGCGAAAGAGACCCAGTACTTC
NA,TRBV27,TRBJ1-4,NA,CASSLVRGEKLFF,TGTGCCAGCAGTTTAGTGAGGGGTGAAAAACTGTTTTTT
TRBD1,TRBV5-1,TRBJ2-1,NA,CASSTGQGRYNEQFF,TGCGCCAGCAGCACGGGACAGGGACGCTACAATGAGCAGTTCTTC
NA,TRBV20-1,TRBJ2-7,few,CSARDPDSTYPIEQYF,TGCAGTGCTAGAGACCCGGACAGTACCTATCCTATCGAGCAGTACTTC
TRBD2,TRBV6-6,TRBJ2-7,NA,CASSYRTSGDAYEQYF,TGTGCCAGCAGTTACCGCACTAGCGGAGACGCCTACGAGCAGTACTTC
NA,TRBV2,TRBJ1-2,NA,CASSGERGIYGYTF,TGTGCCAGCAGTGGGGAGAGGGGGATTTATGGCTACACCTTC
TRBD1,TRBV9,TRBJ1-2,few,CASTPGQGLNYGYTF,TGTGCCAGCACTCCGGGACAGGGGCTCAACTATGGCTACACCTTC
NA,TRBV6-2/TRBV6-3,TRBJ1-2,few,CASRTPGKVGYGYTF,TGTGCCAGCAGAACTCCCGGGAAGGTTGGGTATGGCTACACCTTC
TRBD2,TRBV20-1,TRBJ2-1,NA,CSASGTSSGGYNEQFF,TGCAGTGCTAGTGGGACTTCTAGCGGGGGATACAATGAGCAGTTCTTC
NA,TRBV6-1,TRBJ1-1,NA,CASQLAGRAFF,TGTGCCAGCCAGCTTGCAGGTCGGGCTTTCTTT
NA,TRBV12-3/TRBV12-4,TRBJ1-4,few,CASSLRLFGQGINEKLFF,TGTGCCAGCAGTTTACGGTTGTTCGGCCAGGGGATAAATGAAAAACTGTTTTTT
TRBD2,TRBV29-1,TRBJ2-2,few,CSGMTSGVGRELFF,TGCAGCGGCATGACTAGCGGGGTTGGCCGGGAGCTGTTTTTT
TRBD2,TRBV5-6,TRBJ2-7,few,CASSLGAGVHEQYF,TGTGCCAGCAGCTTGGGGGCGGGAGTTCACGAGCAGTACTTC
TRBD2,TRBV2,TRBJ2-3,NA,CASKAGGISRTDTQYF,TGTGCCAGCAAAGCGGGAGGAATCTCTCGCACAGATACGCAGTATTTT
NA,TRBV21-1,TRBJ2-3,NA,CASSSVREFPDTQYF,TGTGCCAGCAGCTCGGTGCGGGAGTTTCCAGATACGCAGTATTTT
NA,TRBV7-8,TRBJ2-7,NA,CASSLSLEQYF,TGTGCCAGCAGCTTAAGTCTCGAGCAGTACTTC
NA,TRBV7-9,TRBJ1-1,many,CASSLEGNTEAFF,TGTGCCAGCAGCTTAGAGGGGAACACTGAAGCTTTCTTT
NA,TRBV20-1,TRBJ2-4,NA,CSAGRLTGELAKNIQYF,TGCAGTGCTGGGAGATTGACAGGTGAACTAGCCAAAAACATTCAGTACTTC
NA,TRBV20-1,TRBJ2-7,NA,CSARASVSSSSYEQYF,TGCAGTGCTAGAGCGAGCGTTTCATCCTCCTCCTACGAGCAGTACTTC
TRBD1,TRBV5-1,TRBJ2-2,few,CASSPGQAGTGELFF,TGCGCCAGCAGCCCGGGACAGGCGGGGACCGGGGAGCTGTTTTTT
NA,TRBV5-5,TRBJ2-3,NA,CASSRESTDTQYF,TGTGCCAGCAGTCGGGAAAGCACAGATACGCAGTATTTT
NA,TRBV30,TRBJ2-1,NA,CAWSVGIRNEQFF,TGTGCCTGGAGTGTGGGAATAAGAAATGAGCAGTTCTTC
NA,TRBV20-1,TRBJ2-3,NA,CSARDFAGSDTQYF,TGCAGTGCTAGAGATTTTGCGGGATCGGATACGCAGTATTTT
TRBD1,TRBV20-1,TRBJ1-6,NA,CSATTGGVPTYNSPLHF,TGTAGTGCCACGACAGGGGGCGTGCCTACCTATAATTCACCCCTCCACTTT
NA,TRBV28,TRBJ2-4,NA,CASTGTMKNIQYF,TGTGCCAGCACCGGGACAATGAAGAACATTCAGTACTTC
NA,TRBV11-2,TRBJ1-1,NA,CASSFGGVNVF,TGTGCCAGCAGCTTTGGGGGGGTAAACGTCTTT
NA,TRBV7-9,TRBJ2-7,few,CASSPMEGYEQYF,TGTGCCAGCAGCCCAATGGAGGGCTACGAGCAGTACTTC
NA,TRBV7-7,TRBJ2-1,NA,CASSKEGGPGGEQFF,TGTGCCAGCAGCAAGGAGGGGGGGCCAGGTGGAGAGCAGTTCTTC
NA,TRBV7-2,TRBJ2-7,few,CASSSLESDSTIPYF,TGTGCCAGCAGCTCCTTAGAGAGCGACTCTACGATACCGTACTTC
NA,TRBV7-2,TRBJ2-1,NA,CASSVRGPYNEQFF,TGTGCCAGCAGCGTTAGAGGGCCCTACAATGAGCAGTTCTTC
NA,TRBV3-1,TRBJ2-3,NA,CASSQDLGRVGDTQYF,TGTGCCAGCAGCCAAGATTTGGGTCGGGTCGGAGATACGCAGTATTTT
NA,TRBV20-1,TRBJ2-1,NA,CSASESDLGWEQFF,TGCAGTGCTAGTGAATCGGACCTGGGGTGGGAGCAGTTCTTC
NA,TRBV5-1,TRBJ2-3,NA,CASSPRGDTDTQYF,TGCGCCAGCAGCCCCCGGGGAGACACAGATACGCAGTATTTT
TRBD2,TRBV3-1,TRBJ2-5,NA,CASSLQGLAGAGETQYF,TGTGCCAGCAGCCTTCAAGGACTAGCGGGGGCGGGAGAGACCCAGTACTTC
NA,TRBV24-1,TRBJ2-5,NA,CATSDLKDTTSTETQYF,TGTGCCACCAGTGACCTAAAGGACACAACGTCTACGGAGACCCAGTACTTC
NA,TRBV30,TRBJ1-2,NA,CAWSGGGAYGYTF,TGTGCCTGGAGCGGGGGCGGCGCCTATGGCTACACCTTC